This record covers a single TCR beta chain. This specimen belongs to a study of shared clonotypes between healthy human individuals. J gave up 0 bases and V 4 bases, and 10 bases lay outside the gene matches. Germline V gene data show CDR1 as LNHDA and CDR2 as SQIVND (reference sequence). The CDR3 is 19 residues long. Sequencing used immunoSEQ multiplex PCR; TCRdb keeps in-frame clones, though not all of them. This repertoire shows over 2 million clones, 90% to 95% found once; its top ten account for 0.1% to 0.15%. The sequenced material came from naive CD4+ T cells sorted from blood. Sample subset: CD45RA+ positively selected. J is TRBJ2-4 and V is TRBV19; 12 bases are shared with TRBD1. This TCR derives from a man aged 18 to 29 in good health. CDR3 in DNA: TGTGCCAGTAGTACCCGGGACAGGGGGCCGACTTTAGCCAAAAACATTCAGTACTTC. Encoded protein: CASSTRDRGPTLAKNIQYF.